This TCR beta chain originates from a study of OX40 agonist ivuxolimab in advanced cancers. Study-wide context: Dose-escalation patients suffered from hepatocellular carcinoma, melanoma, renal cell or head and neck cancer. One patient with hepatocellular carcinoma and two with cutaneous melanoma, three in all, had partial responses.

If patients had autoimmune disease history or systemic immunosuppression, they were excluded. The V and J ends lost 4 bases and 9 bases respectively, with 16 bases between them. CDR1 is SGHAT, CDR2 FQNNGV, per germline. The CDR3 runs to 15 residues. Clones were read by immunoSEQ multiplex PCR, and TCRdb kept only the in-frame ones, dropping some. Here the sample spans about 40,000 clones, around 82% being singletons. The sequences come from CD4+ or CD8+ T cells sorted from blood, collected in a trial of the OX40 agonist ivuxolimab. The chain is built from TRBV11-2 and TRBJ1-6, with D possibly being TRBD1 (5 bases). The clonotype originates from an adult with an advanced solid tumor such as melanoma, head and neck, liver or kidney cancer. The CDR3: CASSSTGASASPLHF. The CDR3 coding sequence is TGTGCCAGCAGCTCTACCGGGGCCTCTGCTTCACCCCTCCACTTT.